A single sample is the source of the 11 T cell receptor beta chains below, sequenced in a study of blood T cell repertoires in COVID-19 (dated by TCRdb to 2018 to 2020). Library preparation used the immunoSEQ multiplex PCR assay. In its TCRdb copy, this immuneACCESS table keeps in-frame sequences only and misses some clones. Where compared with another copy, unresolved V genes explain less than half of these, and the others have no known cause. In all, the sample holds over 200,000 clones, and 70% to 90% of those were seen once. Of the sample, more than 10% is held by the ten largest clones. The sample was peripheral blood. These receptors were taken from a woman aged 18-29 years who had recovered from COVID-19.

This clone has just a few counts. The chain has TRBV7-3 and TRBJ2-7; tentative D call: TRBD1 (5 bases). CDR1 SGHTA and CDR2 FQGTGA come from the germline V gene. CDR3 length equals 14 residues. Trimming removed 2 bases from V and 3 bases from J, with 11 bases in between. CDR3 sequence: CASSLQGGNYEQYF. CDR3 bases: TGTGCCAGCAGCTTACAGGGTGGGAACTACGAGCAGTACTTC.

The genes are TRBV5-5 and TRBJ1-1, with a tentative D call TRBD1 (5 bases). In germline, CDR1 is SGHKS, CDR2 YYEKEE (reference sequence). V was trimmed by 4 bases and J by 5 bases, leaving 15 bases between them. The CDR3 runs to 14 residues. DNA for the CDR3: TGTGCCAGCAGCCCAGCCCCAGGGTGGACTGAAGCTTTCTTT. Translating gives CASSPAPGWTEAFF. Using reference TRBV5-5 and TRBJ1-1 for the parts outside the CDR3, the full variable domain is DAGVTQSPTHLIKTRGQQVTLRCSPISGHKSVSWYQQVLGQGPQFIFQYYEKEERGRGNFPDRFSARQFPNYSSELNVNALLLGDSALYLCASSPAPGWTEAFFGQGTRLTVV.

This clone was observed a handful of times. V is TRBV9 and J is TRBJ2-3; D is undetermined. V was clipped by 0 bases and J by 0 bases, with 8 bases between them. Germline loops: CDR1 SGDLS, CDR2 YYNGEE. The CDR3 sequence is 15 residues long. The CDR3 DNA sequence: TGTGCCAGCAGCGTAGAATCTTCTAGCACAGATACGCAGTATTTT. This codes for CASSVESSSTDTQYF. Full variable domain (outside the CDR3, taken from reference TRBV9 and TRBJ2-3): DSGVTQTPKHLITATGQRVTLRCSPRSGDLSVYWYQQSLDQGLQFLIQYYNGEERAKGNILERFSAQQFPDLHSELNLSSLELGDSALYFCASSVESSSTDTQYFGPGTRLTVL.

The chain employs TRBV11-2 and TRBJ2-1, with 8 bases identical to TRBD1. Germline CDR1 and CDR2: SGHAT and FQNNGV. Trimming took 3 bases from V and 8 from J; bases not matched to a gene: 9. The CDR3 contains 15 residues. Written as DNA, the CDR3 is TGTGCCAGCAGCTTCCGAGACAGGGGCCTCCATGAGCAGTTCTTC. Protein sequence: CASSFRDRGLHEQFF. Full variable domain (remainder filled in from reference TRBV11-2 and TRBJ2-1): EAGVAQSPRYKIIEKRQSVAFWCNPISGHATLYWYQQILGQGPKLLIQFQNNGVVDDSQLPKDRFSAERLKGVDSTLKIQPAKLEDSAVYLCASSFRDRGLHEQFFGPGTRLTVL.

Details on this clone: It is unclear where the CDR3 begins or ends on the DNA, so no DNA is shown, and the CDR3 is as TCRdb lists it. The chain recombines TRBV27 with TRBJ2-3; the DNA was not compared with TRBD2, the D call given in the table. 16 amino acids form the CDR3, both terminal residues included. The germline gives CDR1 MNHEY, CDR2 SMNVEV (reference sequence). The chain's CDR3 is CASSPLRFGVMDTQYF.

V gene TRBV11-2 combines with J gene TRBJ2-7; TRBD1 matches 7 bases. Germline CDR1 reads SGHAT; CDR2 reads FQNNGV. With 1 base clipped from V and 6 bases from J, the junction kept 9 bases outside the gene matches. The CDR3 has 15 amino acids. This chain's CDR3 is CASSLVRDRALEQYF. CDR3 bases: TGTGCCAGCAGCTTAGTCCGGGACAGAGCCCTCGAGCAGTACTTC. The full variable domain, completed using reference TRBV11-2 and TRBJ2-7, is EAGVAQSPRYKIIEKRQSVAFWCNPISGHATLYWYQQILGQGPKLLIQFQNNGVVDDSQLPKDRFSAERLKGVDSTLKIQPAKLEDSAVYLCASSLVRDRALEQYFGPGTRLTVT.

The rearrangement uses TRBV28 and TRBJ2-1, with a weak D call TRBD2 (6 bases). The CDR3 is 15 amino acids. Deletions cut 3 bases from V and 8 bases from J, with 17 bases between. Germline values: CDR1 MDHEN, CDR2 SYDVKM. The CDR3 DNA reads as TGTGCCAGCAGTTTTAGCGGTAATCCCCTCCATGAGCAGTTCTTC. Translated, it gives CASSFSGNPLHEQFF.

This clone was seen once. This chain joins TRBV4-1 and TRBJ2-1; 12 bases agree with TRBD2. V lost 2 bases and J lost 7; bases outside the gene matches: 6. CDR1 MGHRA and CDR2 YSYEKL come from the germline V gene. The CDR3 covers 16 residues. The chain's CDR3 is CASSQQLAGGLNEQFF. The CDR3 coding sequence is TGCGCCAGCAGCCAACAACTAGCGGGGGGACTGAATGAGCAGTTCTTC.

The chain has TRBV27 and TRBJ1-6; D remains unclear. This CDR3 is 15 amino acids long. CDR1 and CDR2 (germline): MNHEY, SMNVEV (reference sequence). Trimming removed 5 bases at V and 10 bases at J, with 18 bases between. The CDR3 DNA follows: TGTGCCAGCAGTATCCCGACCGAGCCCAGGTCACCCCTCCACTTT. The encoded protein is CASSIPTEPRSPLHF.

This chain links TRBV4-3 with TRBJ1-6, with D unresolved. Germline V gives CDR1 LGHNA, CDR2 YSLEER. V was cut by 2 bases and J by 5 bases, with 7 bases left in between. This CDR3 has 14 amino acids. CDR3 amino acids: CASSQRVNNSPLHF. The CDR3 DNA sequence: TGCGCCAGCAGCCAACGGGTCAATAATTCACCCCTCCACTTT.

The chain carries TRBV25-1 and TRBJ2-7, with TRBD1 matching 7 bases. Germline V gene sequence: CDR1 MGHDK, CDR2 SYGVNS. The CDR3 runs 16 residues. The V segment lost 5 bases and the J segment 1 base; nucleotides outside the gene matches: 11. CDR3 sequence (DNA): TGTGCCAGCAGTAATTCAGACAGGGCAGGATCCTACGAGCAGTACTTC. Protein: CASSNSDRAGSYEQYF.